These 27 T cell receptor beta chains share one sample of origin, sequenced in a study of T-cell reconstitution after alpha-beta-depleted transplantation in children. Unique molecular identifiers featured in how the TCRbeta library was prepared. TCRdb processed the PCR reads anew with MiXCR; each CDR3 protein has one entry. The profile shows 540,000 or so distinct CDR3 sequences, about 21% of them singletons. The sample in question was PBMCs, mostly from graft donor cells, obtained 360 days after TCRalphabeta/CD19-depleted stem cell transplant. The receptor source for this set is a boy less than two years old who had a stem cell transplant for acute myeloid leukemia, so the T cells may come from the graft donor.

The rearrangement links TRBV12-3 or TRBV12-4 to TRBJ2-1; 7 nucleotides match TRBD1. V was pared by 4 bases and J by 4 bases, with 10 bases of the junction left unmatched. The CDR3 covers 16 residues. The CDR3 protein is CASSSLRDRLYNEQFF. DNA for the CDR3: TGTGCCAGCAGTTCGCTCCGGGACAGACTATACAATGAGCAGTTCTTC.

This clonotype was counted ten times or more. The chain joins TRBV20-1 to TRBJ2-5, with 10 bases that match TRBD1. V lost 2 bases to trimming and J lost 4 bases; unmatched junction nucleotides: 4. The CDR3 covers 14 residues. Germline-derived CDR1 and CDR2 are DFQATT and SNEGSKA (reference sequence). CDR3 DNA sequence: TGCAGTGCTAGATCTGGACAGGGGGGAGAGACCCAGTACTTC. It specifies CSARSGQGGETQYF.

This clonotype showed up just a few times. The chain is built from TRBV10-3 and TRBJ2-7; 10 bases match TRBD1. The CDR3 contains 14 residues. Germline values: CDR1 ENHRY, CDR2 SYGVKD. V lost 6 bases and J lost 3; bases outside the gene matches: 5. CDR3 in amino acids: CAIRDRGSHYEQYV. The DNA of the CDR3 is TGTGCCATCAGGGACAGGGGGTCACACTACGAGCAGTACGTC.

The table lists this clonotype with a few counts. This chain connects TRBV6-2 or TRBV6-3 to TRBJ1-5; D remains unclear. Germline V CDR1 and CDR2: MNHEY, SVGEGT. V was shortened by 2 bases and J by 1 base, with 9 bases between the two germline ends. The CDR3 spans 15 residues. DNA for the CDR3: TGTGCCAGCAGTTACAGGCAGTCAAGCAATCAGCCCCAGCATTTT. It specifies CASSYRQSSNQPQHF.

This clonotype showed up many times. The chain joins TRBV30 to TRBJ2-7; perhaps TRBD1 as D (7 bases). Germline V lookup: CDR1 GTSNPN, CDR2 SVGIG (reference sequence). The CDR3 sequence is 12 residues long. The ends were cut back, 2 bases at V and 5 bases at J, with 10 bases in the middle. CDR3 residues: CAWSRRGDEQYF. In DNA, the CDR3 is TGTGCCTGGAGTCGCAGGGGGGACGAGCAGTACTTC.

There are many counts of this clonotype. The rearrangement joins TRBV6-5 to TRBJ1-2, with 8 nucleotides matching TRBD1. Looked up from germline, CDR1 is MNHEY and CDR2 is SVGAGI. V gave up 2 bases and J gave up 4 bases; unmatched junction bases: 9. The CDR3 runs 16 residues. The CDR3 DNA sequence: TGTGCCAGCAGTTACATCGGGCCAGGGGGCCCCTATGGCTACACCTTC. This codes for CASSYIGPGGPYGYTF.

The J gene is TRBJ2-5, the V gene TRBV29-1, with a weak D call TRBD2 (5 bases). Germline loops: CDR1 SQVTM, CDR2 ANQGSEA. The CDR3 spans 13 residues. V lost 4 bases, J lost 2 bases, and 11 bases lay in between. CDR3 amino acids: CSVGAGLQETQYF. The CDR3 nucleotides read TGCAGCGTTGGCGCGGGCCTACAAGAGACCCAGTACTTC.

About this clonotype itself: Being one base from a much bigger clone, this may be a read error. CDR3 amino acids: CCAKTGQDRISGANVLTF. The CDR3 nucleotides read TGCTGTGCTAAAACGGGACAGGATCGTATCTCTGGGGCCAACGTCCTGACTTTC. This sequence joins TRBV20-1 and TRBJ2-6, with 8 bases lining up with TRBD1. The CDR3 length is 18 residues. The germline V gene has CDR1 DFQATT and CDR2 SNEGSKA (reference sequence).

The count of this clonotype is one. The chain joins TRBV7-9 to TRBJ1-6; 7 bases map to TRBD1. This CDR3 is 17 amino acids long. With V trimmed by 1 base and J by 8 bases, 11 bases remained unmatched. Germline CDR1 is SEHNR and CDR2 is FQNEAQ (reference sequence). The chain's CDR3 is CASSLGRFRDRDSPLHF. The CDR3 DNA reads TGTGCCAGCAGCTTAGGAAGGTTCCGGGACAGAGATTCACCCCTCCACTTT.

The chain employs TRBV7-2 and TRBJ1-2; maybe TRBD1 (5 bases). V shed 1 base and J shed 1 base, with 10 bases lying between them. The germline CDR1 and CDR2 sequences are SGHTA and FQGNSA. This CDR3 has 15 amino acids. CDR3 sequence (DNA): TGTGCCAGCAGCTTAGACGGGACTGGTAACTATGGCTACACCTTC. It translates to CASSLDGTGNYGYTF.

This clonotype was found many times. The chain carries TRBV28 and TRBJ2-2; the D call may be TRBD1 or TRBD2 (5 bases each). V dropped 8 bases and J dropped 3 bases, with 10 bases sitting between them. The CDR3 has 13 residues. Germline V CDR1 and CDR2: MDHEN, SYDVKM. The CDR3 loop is CASEGTHTGELFF. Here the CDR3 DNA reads TGTGCCAGCGAAGGGACCCACACCGGGGAGCTGTTTTTT.

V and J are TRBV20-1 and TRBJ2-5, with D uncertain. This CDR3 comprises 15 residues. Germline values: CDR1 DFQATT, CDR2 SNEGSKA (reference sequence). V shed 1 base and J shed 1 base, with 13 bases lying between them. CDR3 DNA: TGCAGTGCTAGAGTGGGAACAGACCCCCAAGAGACCCAGTACTTC. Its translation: CSARVGTDPQETQYF.

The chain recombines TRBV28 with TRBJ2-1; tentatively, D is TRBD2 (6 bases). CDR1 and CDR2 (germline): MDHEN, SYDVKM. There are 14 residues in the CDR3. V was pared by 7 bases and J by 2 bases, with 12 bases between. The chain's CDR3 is CASTVAAPYNEQFF. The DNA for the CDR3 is TGTGCCAGCACCGTAGCGGCTCCCTACAATGAGCAGTTCTTC.

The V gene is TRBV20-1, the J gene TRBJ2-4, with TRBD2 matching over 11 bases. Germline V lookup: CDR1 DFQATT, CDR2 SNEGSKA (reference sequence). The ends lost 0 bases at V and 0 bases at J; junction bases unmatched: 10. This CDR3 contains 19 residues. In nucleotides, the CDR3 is TGCAGTGCTAGAGAAACTAGCGGGGGAGAGATTTTAGCCAAAAACATTCAGTACTTC. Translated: CSARETSGGEILAKNIQYF.

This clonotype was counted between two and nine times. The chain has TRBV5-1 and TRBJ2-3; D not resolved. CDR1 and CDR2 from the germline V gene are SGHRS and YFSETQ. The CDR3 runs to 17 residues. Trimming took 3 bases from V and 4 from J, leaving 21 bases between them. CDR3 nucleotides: TGCGCCAGCAGCTCCGCTACTCACCCACTCTCGGCAGATACGCAGTATTTT. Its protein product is CASSSATHPLSADTQYF.

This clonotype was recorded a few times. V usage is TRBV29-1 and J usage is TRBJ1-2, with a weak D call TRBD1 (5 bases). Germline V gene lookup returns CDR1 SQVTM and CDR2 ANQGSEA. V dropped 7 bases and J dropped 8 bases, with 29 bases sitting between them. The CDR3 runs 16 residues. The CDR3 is CSARAGDSTTTGGYTF. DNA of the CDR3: TGCAGCGCAAGGGCGGGGGATAGTACAACAACTGGCGGCTACACCTTC.

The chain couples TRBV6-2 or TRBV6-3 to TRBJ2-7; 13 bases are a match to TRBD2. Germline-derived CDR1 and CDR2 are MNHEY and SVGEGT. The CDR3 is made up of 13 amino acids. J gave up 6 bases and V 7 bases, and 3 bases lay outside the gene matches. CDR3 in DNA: TGTGCCAGCAAGTGGACTAGCGGGGGCGAGCAGTACTTC. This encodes CASKWTSGGEQYF.

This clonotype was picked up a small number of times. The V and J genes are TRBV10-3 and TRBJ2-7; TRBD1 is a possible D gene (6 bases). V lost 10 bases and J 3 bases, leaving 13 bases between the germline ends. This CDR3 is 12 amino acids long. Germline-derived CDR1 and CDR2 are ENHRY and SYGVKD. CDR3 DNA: TGTGCCACCAGGGACACCGGCTACGAGCAGTACGTC. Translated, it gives CATRDTGYEQYV.

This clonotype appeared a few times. The CDR3 coding sequence is TGTGCCAGCAGACTTACTAGCGGGTACCAAGAGACCCAGTACTTC. Protein: CASRLTSGYQETQYF. This sequence joins TRBV6-5 and TRBJ2-5; 9 nucleotides line up with TRBD2. The trim removed 6 bases at V and 0 bases at J, leaving 5 bases unmatched. Germline assignment: CDR1 MNHEY and CDR2 SVGAGI. CDR3 size: 15 residues.

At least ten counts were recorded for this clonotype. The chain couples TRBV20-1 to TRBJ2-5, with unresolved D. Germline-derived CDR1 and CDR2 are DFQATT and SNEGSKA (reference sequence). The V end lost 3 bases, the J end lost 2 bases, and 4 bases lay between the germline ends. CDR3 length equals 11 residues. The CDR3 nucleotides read TGCAGTGCTAGCCGGCAAGAGACCCAGTACTTC. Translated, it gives CSASRQETQYF.

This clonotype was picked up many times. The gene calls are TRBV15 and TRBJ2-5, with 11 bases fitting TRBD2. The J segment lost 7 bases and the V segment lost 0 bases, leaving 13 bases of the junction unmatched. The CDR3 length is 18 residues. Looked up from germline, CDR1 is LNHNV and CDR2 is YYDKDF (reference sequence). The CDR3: CATSRDRLAGGLVGTQYF. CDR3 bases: TGTGCCACCAGCAGAGATAGGCTAGCGGGGGGCCTGGTAGGGACCCAGTACTTC.

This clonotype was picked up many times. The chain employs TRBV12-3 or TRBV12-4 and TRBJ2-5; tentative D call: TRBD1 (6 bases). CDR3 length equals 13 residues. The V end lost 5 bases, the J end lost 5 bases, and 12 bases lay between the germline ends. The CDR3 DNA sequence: TGTGCCAGCAGTCCAGGGGCGCGGGAGACCCAGTACTTC. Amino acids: CASSPGARETQYF.

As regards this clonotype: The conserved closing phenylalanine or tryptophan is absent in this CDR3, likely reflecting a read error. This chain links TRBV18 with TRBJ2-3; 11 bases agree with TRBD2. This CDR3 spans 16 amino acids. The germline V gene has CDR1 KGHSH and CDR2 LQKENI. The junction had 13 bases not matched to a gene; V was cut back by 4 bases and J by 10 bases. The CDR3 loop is CASSLRTSGPTGAQYI. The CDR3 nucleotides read TGTGCCAGCTCACTTCGGACTAGCGGGCCCACCGGGGCGCAGTATATT.

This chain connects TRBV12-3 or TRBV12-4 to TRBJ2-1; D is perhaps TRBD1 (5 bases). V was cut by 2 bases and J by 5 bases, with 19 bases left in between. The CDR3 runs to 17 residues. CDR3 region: CASSLRGIAIPDNEQFF. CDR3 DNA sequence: TGTGCCAGCAGTTTAAGGGGTATAGCAATCCCCGACAATGAGCAGTTCTTC.

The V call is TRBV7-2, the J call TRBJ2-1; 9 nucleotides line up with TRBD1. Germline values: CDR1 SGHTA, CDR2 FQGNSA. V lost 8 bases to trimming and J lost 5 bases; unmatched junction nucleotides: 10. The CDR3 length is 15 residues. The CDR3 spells CASERAGQGDNEQFF. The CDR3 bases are TGTGCCAGCGAGAGGGCGGGACAGGGAGACAATGAGCAGTTCTTC.

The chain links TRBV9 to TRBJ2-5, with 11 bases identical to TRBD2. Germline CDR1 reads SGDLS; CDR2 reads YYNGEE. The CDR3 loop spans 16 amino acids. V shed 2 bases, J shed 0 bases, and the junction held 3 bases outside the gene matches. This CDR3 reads CASSVRLAGHQETQYF. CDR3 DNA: TGTGCCAGCAGCGTCCGACTAGCGGGACACCAAGAGACCCAGTACTTC. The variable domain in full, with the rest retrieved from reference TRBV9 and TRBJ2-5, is DSGVTQTPKHLITATGQRVTLRCSPRSGDLSVYWYQQSLDQGLQFLIQYYNGEERAKGNILERFSAQQFPDLHSELNLSSLELGDSALYFCASSVRLAGHQETQYFGPGTRLLVL.

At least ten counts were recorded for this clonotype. The CDR3 DNA reads TGCAGTGCTAGACTAGCGGGGTCCTACGAGCAGTACTTC. Translated: CSARLAGSYEQYF. The rearrangement uses TRBV20-1 and TRBJ2-7; 9 positions agree with TRBD2. The CDR3 runs 13 residues. CDR1 is DFQATT, CDR2 SNEGSKA, per germline (reference sequence). V gave up 2 bases and J gave up 1 base; unmatched junction bases: 0.